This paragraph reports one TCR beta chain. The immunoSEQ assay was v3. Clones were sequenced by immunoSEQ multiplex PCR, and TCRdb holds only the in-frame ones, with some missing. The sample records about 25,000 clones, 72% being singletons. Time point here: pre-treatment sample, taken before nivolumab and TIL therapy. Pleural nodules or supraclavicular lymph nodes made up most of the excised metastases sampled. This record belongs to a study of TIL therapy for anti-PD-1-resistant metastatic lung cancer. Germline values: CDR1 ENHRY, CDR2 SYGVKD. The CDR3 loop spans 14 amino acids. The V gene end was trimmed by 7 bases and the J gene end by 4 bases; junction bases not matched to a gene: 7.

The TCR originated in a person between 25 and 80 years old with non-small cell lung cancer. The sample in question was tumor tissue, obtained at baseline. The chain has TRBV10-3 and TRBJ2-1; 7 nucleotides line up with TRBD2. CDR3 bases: TGTGCCATCACATCAGGGAGGGAATACAATGAGCAGTTCTTC. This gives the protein CAITSGREYNEQFF.